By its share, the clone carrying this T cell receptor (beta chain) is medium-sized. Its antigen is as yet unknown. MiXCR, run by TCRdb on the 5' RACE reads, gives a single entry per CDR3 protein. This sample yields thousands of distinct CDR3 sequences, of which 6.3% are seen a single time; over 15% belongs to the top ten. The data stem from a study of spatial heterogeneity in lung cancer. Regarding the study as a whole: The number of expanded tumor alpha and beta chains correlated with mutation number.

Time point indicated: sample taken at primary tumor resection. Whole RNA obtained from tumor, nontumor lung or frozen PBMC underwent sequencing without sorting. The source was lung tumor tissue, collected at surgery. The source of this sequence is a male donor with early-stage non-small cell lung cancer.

CDR3 sequence reads: CASSQEYRDSEKLFF. The CDR3 bases are TGTGCCAGCAGCCAAGAATACAGGGACTCCGAAAAACTGTTTTTT. This chain joins TRBV3-1 and TRBJ1-4, with D maybe TRBD1 (6 bases). Per germline, CDR1 LGHDT and CDR2 YNNKEL (reference sequence). The V end lost 0 bases, the J end lost 8 bases, and 13 bases lay between the germline ends. The length of the CDR3 is 15 residues. The entire variable domain, with the rest obtained from reference TRBV3-1 and TRBJ1-4, is as follows: DTAVSQTPKYLVTQMGNDKSIKCEQNLGHDTMYWYKQDSKKFLKIMFSYNNKELIINETVPNRFSPKSPDKAHLNLHINSLELGDSAVYFCASSQEYRDSEKLFFGSGTQLSVL.